This T cell receptor beta chain was captured in a study of T cells in Graves' hyperthyroidism and ophthalmopathy. A remark on this clonotype: Its antigen is not known.

Overall study results and limits: Clonotypes that were expanded in thyroid above 0.001 mostly appeared in blood too.

The V end was cut by 3 bases, the J end by 8 bases, with 7 bases between. In germline, CDR1 is DFQATT, CDR2 SNEGSKA (reference sequence). The length of the CDR3 is 10 residues. RNA transcripts gave rise to amplified TCR beta CDR3 regions. Using the HTBI primer set, a first-round RT-PCR was run on the TCR CDR3. TCRdb re-analysed the multiplex PCR reads in MiXCR, keeping a single row per CDR3 protein. The sample lists approximately 870,000 distinct CDR3 sequences, over 35% occurring once. Exclusions: uncontrolled infection, other autoimmune disease, pregnancy, lactation. This sequence joins TRBV20-1 and TRBJ1-1, with D hard to call. Sequences were obtained from blood. The receptor was derived from a man younger than 30 with Graves' hyperthyroidism. CDR3 region: CSASGEEAFF. In DNA, the CDR3 is TGCAGTGCTAGCGGTGAAGAAGCTTTCTTT.